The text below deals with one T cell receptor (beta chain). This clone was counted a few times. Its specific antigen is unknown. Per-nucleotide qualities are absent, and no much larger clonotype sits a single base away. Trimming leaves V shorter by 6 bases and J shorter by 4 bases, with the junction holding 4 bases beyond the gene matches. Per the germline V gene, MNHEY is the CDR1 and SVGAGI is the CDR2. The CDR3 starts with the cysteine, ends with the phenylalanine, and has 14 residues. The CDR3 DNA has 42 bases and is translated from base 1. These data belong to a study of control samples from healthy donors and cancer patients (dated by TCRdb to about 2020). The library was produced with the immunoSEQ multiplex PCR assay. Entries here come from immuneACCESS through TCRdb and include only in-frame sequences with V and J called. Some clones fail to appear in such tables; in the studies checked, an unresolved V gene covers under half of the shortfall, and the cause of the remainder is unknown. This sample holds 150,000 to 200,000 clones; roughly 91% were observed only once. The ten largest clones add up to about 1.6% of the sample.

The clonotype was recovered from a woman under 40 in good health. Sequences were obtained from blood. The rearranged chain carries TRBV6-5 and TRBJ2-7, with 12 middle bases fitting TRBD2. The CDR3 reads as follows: CASRTSGSRYEQYF. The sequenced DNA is TGTGCCAGCAGGACTAGCGGGAGCCGATACGAGCAGTACTTC.